This T cell receptor beta chain was found in a study of cytomegalovirus exposure and HLA in healthy donors. V trimming: 1 base; J trimming: 0 bases; junction bases outside the gene matches: 3. CDR3 size: 15 residues. CDR1 and CDR2 (germline): SGHTA, FQGNSA. It was with 60 Vbeta and 13 Jbeta primers that the PCR ran. The data were produced by immunoSEQ multiplex PCR, yet TCRdb's version contains in-frame clones alone and is incomplete. This sample has 60,000 to 70,000 clones, with roughly 80% found just once. This clone was found once. Sequenced input: PBMCs. The chain uses TRBV7-2 and TRBJ2-7, with 7 nucleotides matching TRBD2. This TCR came from a man between 60 and 75 years old in good health and CMV-seropositive. This CDR3 is CASSLDGLVSYEQYF. CDR3 nucleotides: TGTGCCAGCAGCTTAGACGGACTAGTCTCCTACGAGCAGTACTTC. Variable domain in full (rest from reference TRBV7-2 and TRBJ2-7): GAGVSQSPSNKVTEKGKDVELRCDPISGHTALYWYRQSLGQGLEFLIYFQGNSAPDKSGLPSDRFSAERTGGSVSTLTIQRTQQEDSAVYLCASSLDGLVSYEQYFGPGTRLTVT.